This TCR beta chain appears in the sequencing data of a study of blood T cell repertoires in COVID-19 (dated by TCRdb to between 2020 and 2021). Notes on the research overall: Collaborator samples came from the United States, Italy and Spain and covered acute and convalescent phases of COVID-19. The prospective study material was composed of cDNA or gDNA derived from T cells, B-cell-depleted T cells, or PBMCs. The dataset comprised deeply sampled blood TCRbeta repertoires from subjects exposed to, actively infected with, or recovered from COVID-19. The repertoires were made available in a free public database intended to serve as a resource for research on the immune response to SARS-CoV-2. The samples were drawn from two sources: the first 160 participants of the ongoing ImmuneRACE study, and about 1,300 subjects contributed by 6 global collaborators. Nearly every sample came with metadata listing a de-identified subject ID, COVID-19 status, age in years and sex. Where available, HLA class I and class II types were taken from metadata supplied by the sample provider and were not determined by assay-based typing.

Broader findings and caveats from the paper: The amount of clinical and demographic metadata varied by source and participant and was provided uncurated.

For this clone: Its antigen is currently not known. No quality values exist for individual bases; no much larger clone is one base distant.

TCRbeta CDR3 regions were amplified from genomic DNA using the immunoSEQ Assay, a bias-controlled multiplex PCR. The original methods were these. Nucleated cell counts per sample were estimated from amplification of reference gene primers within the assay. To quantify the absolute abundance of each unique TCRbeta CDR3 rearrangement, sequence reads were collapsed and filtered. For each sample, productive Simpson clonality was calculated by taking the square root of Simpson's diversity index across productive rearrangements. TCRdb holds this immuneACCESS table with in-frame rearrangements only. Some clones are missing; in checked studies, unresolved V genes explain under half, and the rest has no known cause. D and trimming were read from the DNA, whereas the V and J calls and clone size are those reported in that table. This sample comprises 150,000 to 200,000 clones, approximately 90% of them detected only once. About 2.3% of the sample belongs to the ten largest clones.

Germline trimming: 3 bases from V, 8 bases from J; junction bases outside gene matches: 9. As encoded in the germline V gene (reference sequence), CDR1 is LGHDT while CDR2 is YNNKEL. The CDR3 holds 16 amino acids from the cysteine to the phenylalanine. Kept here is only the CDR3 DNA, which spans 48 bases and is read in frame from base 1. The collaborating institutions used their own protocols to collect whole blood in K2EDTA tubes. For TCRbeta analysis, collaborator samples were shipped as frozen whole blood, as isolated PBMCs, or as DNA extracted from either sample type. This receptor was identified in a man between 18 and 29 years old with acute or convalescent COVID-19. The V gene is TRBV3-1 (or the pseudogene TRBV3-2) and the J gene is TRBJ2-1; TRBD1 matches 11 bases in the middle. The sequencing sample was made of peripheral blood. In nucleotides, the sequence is TGTGCCAGCAGCCACCTTTCCGGGACAGGGGGTCATGAGCAGTTCTTC. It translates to CASSHLSGTGGHEQFF.